The 5 T cell receptor beta chains below come from one sample, sequenced in a study of control samples from healthy donors and cancer patients. Here immunoSEQ multiplex PCR was the method, and the copy in TCRdb shows in-frame clones only, minus some. Among approximately 220,000 clones listed, just under 95% were seen once. The sequenced sample consisted of blood. Source of these receptors: a man aged 45 to 65 in good health.

The CDR3 DNA follows: TGTGCCAGCAGCCTTCGCCTCCCCCAGGGTGAAAAACTGTTTTTT. Protein: CASSLRLPQGEKLFF. This chain connects TRBV5-5 to TRBJ1-4, with TRBD1 as a possible D gene (5 bases). Trimming took off 4 bases at V and 7 bases at J, with 17 bases between the two ends. This CDR3 is 15 amino acids long. Germline values: CDR1 SGHKS, CDR2 YYEKEE (reference sequence).

J is TRBJ2-1 and V is TRBV24-1; D is tentatively TRBD1 or TRBD2 (5 bases each). The CDR3 has 16 amino acids. V was cut by 5 bases and J by 2 bases, with 15 bases left in between. Germline lookup yields CDR1 KGHDR and CDR2 SFDVKD. CDR3 residues: CATSASGRVTYNEQFF. The CDR3 DNA sequence: TGTGCCACCAGTGCTTCGGGACGGGTAACCTACAATGAGCAGTTCTTC.

The DNA for the CDR3 is TGTGCCAGCAGCTTACAGGGGGCTTTGAGCAATCAGCCCCAGCATTTT. Protein sequence: CASSLQGALSNQPQHF. V is TRBV7-2 and J is TRBJ1-5; 8 nucleotides align to TRBD1. Germline CDR1 is SGHTA and CDR2 is FQGNSA. The ends lost 2 bases at V and 1 base at J; junction bases unmatched: 4. The CDR3 runs to 16 residues.

This clone was counted a few times. The same CDR3 can be traced to other DNA sequences in this sample. The rearrangement joins TRBV12-3 or TRBV12-4 to TRBJ1-5; D perhaps matches TRBD1 (5 bases). CDR3 length equals 13 residues. The V and J ends lost 2 bases and 5 bases respectively, with 7 bases between them. The CDR3 sequence is CASSLRGDQPQHF. The CDR3 DNA is TGTGCCAGCAGTTTAAGAGGGGATCAGCCCCAGCATTTT.

This sequence joins TRBV5-5 and TRBJ1-2, with unresolved D. Germline V gene data show CDR1 as SGHKS and CDR2 as YYEKEE (reference sequence). V lost 4 bases to trimming and J lost 4 bases, with 11 bases between them. This CDR3 has 13 residues. The CDR3 nucleotides are TGTGCCAGCAGCATCGACGGAGTCTATGGCTACACCTTC. This sequence encodes CASSIDGVYGYTF.